These T cell receptor beta chains were read from a single sample in a study of T cell repertoires in cytomegalovirus infection. TCRdb passed the reads through MiXCR, listing each CDR3 protein once. Counted here are over 200,000 distinct CDR3 sequences, roughly an eighth occurring once; the ten biggest clones make up 7.5% to 10%. Source material: PBMCs. The receptors originated from a human donor in good health (CMV status not recorded). Some clones in this sample may be carry-over from other donors' samples. CDR3s include the opening cysteine and the closing phenylalanine or tryptophan. Each record gives: clone size, D gene, V gene, J gene, CDR3 protein, CDR3 DNA. A D gene is named only where the DNA matches it firmly. Clone size is stated in some rows and not others, as once, few, many or a class when expanded.

NA	NA	TRBV14	TRBJ2-7	CASSSTTYEQYF	TGTGCCAGCAGCTCTACGACGTACGAGCAGTACTTC
NA	NA	TRBV28	TRBJ2-7	CASTGLSSEQYF	TGTGCCAGCACAGGTCTATCGAGTGAGCAGTACTTC
many	NA	TRBV7-2	TRBJ1-3	CASSYSRQHAGNTIYF	TGTGCCAGCAGCTACTCGCGACAGCATGCTGGAAACACCATATATTTT
many	TRBD1	TRBV28	TRBJ1-1	CASLRTGSRNTEAFF	TGTGCCAGCTTACGGACAGGGTCTAGGAACACTGAAGCTTTCTTT
NA	TRBD1	TRBV12-3/TRBV12-4	TRBJ1-1	CASSLAIQGAQAFF	TGTGCCAGCAGTTTAGCTATACAGGGGGCGCAGGCTTTCTTT
few	NA	TRBV11-2	TRBJ2-7	CASSLGGSGFFEQYF	TGTGCCAGCAGCTTAGGTGGTAGTGGCTTCTTCGAGCAGTACTTC
many	NA	TRBV12-3/TRBV12-4	TRBJ2-3	CASGLGRGRTDTQYF	TGTGCCAGCGGGCTTGGGCGGGGCCGTACAGATACGCAGTATTTT
many	NA	TRBV7-2	TRBJ1-6	CASSFGGGHNSPLHF	TGTGCCAGCAGCTTTGGCGGGGGGCATAATTCACCCCTCCACTTT
few	TRBD2	TRBV10-3	TRBJ2-3	CAVQPAGGAQNTQYF	TGTGCCGTCCAACCCGCGGGGGGCGCACAGAATACGCAGTATTTT
many	TRBD2	TRBV20-1	TRBJ2-1	CSARLSGGVYEQFF	TGCAGTGCTAGGTTGAGCGGGGGGGTCTATGAGCAGTTCTTC
few	NA	TRBV18	TRBJ1-1	CASSPRDRVGYTEAFF	TGTGCCAGCTCACCACGGGACCGGGTAGGGTACACTGAAGCTTTCTTT
many	NA	TRBV7-9	TRBJ1-1	CASSPSARGTEAFF	TGTGCCAGCAGCCCCTCGGCCAGGGGCACTGAAGCTTTCTTT
many	NA	TRBV7-2	TRBJ1-1	CASSLARWGTEAFF	TGTGCCAGCAGCTTAGCGCGGTGGGGCACTGAAGCTTTCTTT
NA	NA	TRBV3-1	TRBJ1-3	CASSLASGNTIYF	TGTGCCAGCAGTTTAGCATCTGGAAACACCATATATTTT
NA	NA	TRBV5-6	TRBJ2-7	CASSSQEVRPYEQYF	TGTGCCAGCAGCTCGCAGGAGGTGCGACCATACGAGCAGTACTTC
few	TRBD1	TRBV19	TRBJ1-5	CASSIAQGARRSQPQHF	TGTGCCAGTAGTATAGCCCAGGGGGCCAGAAGAAGCCAGCCCCAGCATTTT
many	NA	TRBV4-1	TRBJ1-2	CASSQEFPNYGYTF	TGCGCCAGCAGCCAAGAGTTCCCTAACTATGGCTACACCTTC
many	NA	TRBV6-2/TRBV6-3	TRBJ2-7	CASSYSMQGVFGEQYF	TGTGCCAGCAGTTACTCGATGCAGGGAGTCTTCGGCGAGCAGTACTTC
few	NA	TRBV29-1	TRBJ2-2	CSVWTDNTGELFF	TGCAGCGTGTGGACAGACAACACCGGGGAGCTGTTTTTT
NA	TRBD1	TRBV20-1	TRBJ2-7	CSGGQGVYEQYF	TGCAGTGGAGGACAGGGGGTCTACGAGCAGTACTTC
many	NA	TRBV10-1	TRBJ2-3	CASSEAGQTEYTDTQYF	TGCGCCAGCAGTGAGGCGGGACAGACGGAGTACACAGATACGCAGTATTTT
NA	NA	TRBV7-8	TRBJ1-2	CASSLRGGRGYTF	TGTGCCAGCAGCTTAAGGGGGGGAAGAGGCTACACCTTC
NA	NA	TRBV12-3/TRBV12-4	TRBJ1-5	CASSWDFPNQPQHF	TGTGCCAGCAGTTGGGACTTCCCCAATCAGCCCCAGCATTTT
few	TRBD2	TRBV19	TRBJ2-7	CASSIDSGRAYEQYF	TGTGCCAGTAGTATAGATAGTGGGAGGGCCTACGAGCAGTACTTC
many	TRBD2	TRBV11-2	TRBJ2-3	CASSHGLAGGPTDTQYF	TGTGCCAGCAGCCACGGACTAGCGGGAGGGCCGACAGATACGCAGTATTTT
NA	NA	TRBV7-3	TRBJ2-7	CASSLSAVSSVPYEQYF	TGTGCCAGCAGCTTATCTGCGGTCAGCTCGGTCCCCTACGAGCAGTACTTC
few	NA	TRBV20-1	TRBJ1-3	CSAGGRSGNTIYF	TGCAGTGCCGGTGGCCGATCTGGAAACACCATATATTTT